This is a list of T cell receptor beta chains from one sample in a study of response to subunit inactivated influenza vaccine. TCRdb analysed the RT-PCR reads with MiXCR anew, one entry per CDR3 protein. The sample consists of under 550,000 distinct CDR3 sequences, less than 10% of them appearing once. The material sequenced was PBMCs from blood, taken less than 30 months after vaccination. The source is a man between 45 and 75 years old who received an inactivated influenza vaccine. The CDR3 runs from the conserved cysteine through the conserved F or W. The order of the fields is D gene, J gene, V gene, clone size, CDR3 DNA, CDR3 protein. A D gene is named only where the DNA matches it firmly. Clone size, where shown, is once, few, many, or a class for clones that have expanded.

d_gene: TRBD2
j_gene: TRBJ2-5
v_gene: TRBV11-2
abundance: -
CDR3nt: TGTGCCAGCAGCTTTAGGACTAGCGGTCGAGAGACCCAGTACTTC
CDR3aa: CASSFRTSGRETQYF

d_gene: -
j_gene: TRBJ1-2
v_gene: TRBV2
abundance: few
CDR3nt: TGTGCCAGCAGTGAAGCGCAGGGCGGGCCCTATGGCTACACCTTC
CDR3aa: CASSEAQGGPYGYTF

d_gene: -
j_gene: TRBJ1-4
v_gene: TRBV25-1
abundance: -
CDR3nt: TGTGCCAGCAGTGAATTGAGGGGTGAAAAACTGTTTTTT
CDR3aa: CASSELRGEKLFF

d_gene: -
j_gene: TRBJ2-1
v_gene: TRBV5-1
abundance: many
CDR3nt: TGCGCCAGCAGCTTGGTAGCGGTGGGCGGGGATGAGCAGTTCTTC
CDR3aa: CASSLVAVGGDEQFF

d_gene: TRBD2
j_gene: TRBJ2-1
v_gene: TRBV20-1
abundance: few
CDR3nt: TGCAGTGCTAGAGCCCCTTGGACTAGCGGGAGGGCCGAAGAGCAGTTCTTC
CDR3aa: CSARAPWTSGRAEEQFF

d_gene: TRBD1
j_gene: TRBJ2-7
v_gene: TRBV11-2
abundance: few
CDR3nt: TGTGCCAGCAGCCATACAGGGGTCGAGCAGTACTTC
CDR3aa: CASSHTGVEQYF

d_gene: -
j_gene: TRBJ2-7
v_gene: TRBV10-3
abundance: few
CDR3nt: TGTGCCATCAGTGAATCGGCTAGCGAAACCTACGAGCAGTACTTC
CDR3aa: CAISESASETYEQYF

d_gene: TRBD1
j_gene: TRBJ2-7
v_gene: TRBV3-1
abundance: many
CDR3nt: TGTGCCAGCAGCCATCGACAGGGTAAGGACGAGCAGTACTTC
CDR3aa: CASSHRQGKDEQYF

d_gene: -
j_gene: TRBJ2-7
v_gene: TRBV20-1
abundance: -
CDR3nt: TGCAGTGCTAACGATTTGCGAGCCTACGAGCAGTACTTC
CDR3aa: CSANDLRAYEQYF

d_gene: TRBD2
j_gene: TRBJ2-3
v_gene: TRBV3-1
abundance: -
CDR3nt: TGTGCCAGCAGCCGAGCGGGAGCAAGGTCAGATACGCAGTATTTT
CDR3aa: CASSRAGARSDTQYF

d_gene: -
j_gene: TRBJ2-6
v_gene: TRBV4-3
abundance: many
CDR3nt: TGCGCCAGCAGCCAAGAAAGTAGTGGGGCCAACGTCCTGACTTTC
CDR3aa: CASSQESSGANVLTF

d_gene: -
j_gene: TRBJ1-1
v_gene: TRBV5-1
abundance: few
CDR3nt: TGCGCCAGCAGCTTTGGGGCGTCCGGGACAAACACTGAAGCTTTCTTT
CDR3aa: CASSFGASGTNTEAFF

d_gene: -
j_gene: TRBJ2-7
v_gene: TRBV3-1
abundance: few
CDR3nt: TGTGCCAGCAGCCCCTCATTAGCTAGGGGCTACGAGCAGTACTTC
CDR3aa: CASSPSLARGYEQYF

d_gene: -
j_gene: TRBJ2-7
v_gene: TRBV4-3
abundance: few
CDR3nt: TGCGCCAGCAGCCAAGATTTGACACCTTCTCTCTACGAGCAGTACTTC
CDR3aa: CASSQDLTPSLYEQYF

d_gene: -
j_gene: TRBJ1-1
v_gene: TRBV5-1
abundance: many
CDR3nt: TGCGCCAGCAGCTTGGCTTCAGGGAACACTGAAGCTTTCTTT
CDR3aa: CASSLASGNTEAFF

d_gene: -
j_gene: TRBJ2-1
v_gene: TRBV20-1
abundance: many
CDR3nt: TGCAGTGCAAAGACCCCGGGACTCCGATACAATGAGCAGTTCTTC
CDR3aa: CSAKTPGLRYNEQFF

d_gene: TRBD1
j_gene: TRBJ2-1
v_gene: TRBV10-3
abundance: few
CDR3nt: TGTGCCACAAGCGGGGACAGGGGCTACAATGAGCAGTTCTTC
CDR3aa: CATSGDRGYNEQFF

d_gene: -
j_gene: TRBJ2-3
v_gene: TRBV4-1
abundance: -
CDR3nt: TGCGCGAGCAGTCTGGGGCCAAGCACAGAGACGCAGTATTTT
CDR3aa: CASSLGPSTETQYF

d_gene: TRBD1
j_gene: TRBJ1-3
v_gene: TRBV30
abundance: -
CDR3nt: TGTGCCTGGAGTTGGAAAGGGGGCAACACCATATATTTT
CDR3aa: CAWSWKGGNTIYF

d_gene: -
j_gene: TRBJ2-7
v_gene: TRBV6-1
abundance: many
CDR3nt: TGTGCCAGCAGTCTCAGTTTACAGGGAGTCGAGCAGTACTTC
CDR3aa: CASSLSLQGVEQYF

d_gene: TRBD2
j_gene: TRBJ2-4
v_gene: TRBV6-4
abundance: many
CDR3nt: TGTGCCAGCAGGACTGGGGGAACAGTCCTTGGACTAGCGGGCCACAAAAACATTCAGTACTTC
CDR3aa: CASRTGGTVLGLAGHKNIQYF

d_gene: -
j_gene: TRBJ2-5
v_gene: TRBV5-1
abundance: many
CDR3nt: TGCGCCAGCTCGGTAACGGTGGGGGAGACCCAGTACTTC
CDR3aa: CASSVTVGETQYF

d_gene: TRBD2
j_gene: TRBJ2-5
v_gene: TRBV20-1
abundance: many
CDR3nt: TGCAGTGCTACGGGACTAGCGGGACAAGAGACCCAGTACTTC
CDR3aa: CSATGLAGQETQYF

d_gene: -
j_gene: TRBJ1-5
v_gene: TRBV4-2
abundance: many
CDR3nt: TGTGCCAGCAGCCAAGACCTGGGGGGCAATCAGCCCCAGCATTTT
CDR3aa: CASSQDLGGNQPQHF

d_gene: TRBD2
j_gene: TRBJ2-7
v_gene: TRBV28
abundance: many
CDR3nt: TGTGCCAGCAGTTTAGGACTAGCGGGATCCTACTACGAGCAGTACTTC
CDR3aa: CASSLGLAGSYYEQYF

d_gene: -
j_gene: TRBJ2-6
v_gene: TRBV28
abundance: few
CDR3nt: TGTGCCAGCAGTTTTTACTCTGGGGCCAACGTCCTGACTTTC
CDR3aa: CASSFYSGANVLTF

d_gene: -
j_gene: TRBJ2-4
v_gene: TRBV19
abundance: few
CDR3nt: TGTGCCACCAGAACCAAAAACATTCAGTACTTC
CDR3aa: CATRTKNIQYF